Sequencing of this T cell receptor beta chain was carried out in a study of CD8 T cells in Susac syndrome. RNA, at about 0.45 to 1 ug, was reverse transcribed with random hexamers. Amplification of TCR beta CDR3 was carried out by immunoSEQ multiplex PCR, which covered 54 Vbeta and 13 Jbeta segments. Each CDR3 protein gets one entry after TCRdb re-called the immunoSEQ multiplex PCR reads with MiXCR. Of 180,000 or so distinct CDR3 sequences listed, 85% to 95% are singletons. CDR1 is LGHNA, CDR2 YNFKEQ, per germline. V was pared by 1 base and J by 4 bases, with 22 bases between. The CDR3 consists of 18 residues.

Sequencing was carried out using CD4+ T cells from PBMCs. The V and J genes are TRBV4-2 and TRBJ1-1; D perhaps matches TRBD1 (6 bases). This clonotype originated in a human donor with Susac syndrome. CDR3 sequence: CASSQGWVVARGGTEAFF. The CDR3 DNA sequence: TGTGCCAGCAGCCAAGGATGGGTAGTTGCCAGGGGAGGCACTGAAGCTTTCTTT.